This entry is about one TCR beta chain. Its antigen is unknown. A read error is possible here, since a much larger clone lies one base away. The protocol was immunoSEQ multiplex PCR, while the TCRdb copy is restricted to in-frame clones and leaves out a portion. The sample consists of about 100,000 clones, around 43% of them appearing once. The data originate from a study of shared clonotypes between healthy human individuals. Germline-derived CDR1 and CDR2 are SGHRS and YFSETQ. This CDR3 comprises 13 residues. Trimming stripped 6 bases from V and 8 bases from J, with 15 bases between. Study-wide results and limits: Sampling included only blood; tissue repertoires likely differ.

The sequenced sample was PBMCs. This clonotype originated in a woman aged 40 to 49 in good health. Some clones in this sample may be carry-over from other donors' samples. The rearrangement uses TRBV5-1 and TRBJ2-1; D remains unclear. CDR3 DNA: TGCGCCAGCATCTTTTCTGGGATCCATGAGCAGTTCTTC. Its translation is CASIFSGIHEQFF.